These T cell receptor beta chains were read from a single sample in a study of regulatory T cells in long-lasting Graves disease. TCRdb recomputed calls from the multiplex PCR reads with MiXCR, one row per CDR3 protein. The profile shows some 430,000 distinct CDR3 sequences, under 25% of them singletons. This material consisted of peripheral blood mononuclear cells (PBMCs), taken when the disease was refractory, from a patient treated with antithyroid drugs. The receptors come from a female donor with Graves disease. CDR3s include the opening cysteine and the closing phenylalanine or tryptophan. The D gene is left open where the match is weak. Rows may omit the clone size; those that give it use once, few, many or a size class.

d_call j_call v_call clone_size cdr3_aa cdr3_nt
TRBD2 TRBJ2-2 TRBV11-2 NA CASSPSGAGTNTGELFF TGTGCCAGCAGCCCTTCTGGAGCGGGGACGAACACCGGGGAGCTGTTTTTT
TRBD1 TRBJ1-2 TRBV20-1 few CSARTGGHGYTF TGCAGTGCCCGGACAGGGGGGCATGGCTACACCTTC
NA TRBJ2-5 TRBV6-1 many CASSEALRTYQQETQYF TGTGCCAGCAGTGAAGCGCTGAGGACTTATCAACAAGAGACCCAGTACTTC
TRBD2 TRBJ2-7 TRBV6-1 NA CASTRVGTSFYEQYF TGTGCCAGCACCAGAGTGGGGACTAGCTTCTACGAGCAGTACTTC
TRBD2 TRBJ2-7 TRBV7-2 few CASSSGQAGGSEQYF TGTGCCAGCAGCTCCGGGCAAGCGGGAGGGTCCGAGCAGTACTTC
NA TRBJ1-1 TRBV28 many CASTSKTLSGNTEAFF TGTGCCAGCACTTCCAAGACCCTTTCCGGGAACACTGAAGCTTTCTTT
NA TRBJ2-4 TRBV5-6 many CASSLTSWGLAKNIQYF TGTGCCAGCAGCTTGACTAGCTGGGGCTTAGCCAAAAACATTCAGTACTTC
TRBD2 TRBJ2-1 TRBV12-3/TRBV12-4 NA CASRLAGGHNEQFF TGTGCCAGCAGACTAGCGGGGGGCCACAATGAGCAGTTCTTC
NA TRBJ2-1 TRBV11-2 NA CASSWHRGSAYNEQFF TGTGCCAGCAGCTGGCATAGGGGGAGCGCCTACAATGAGCAGTTCTTC
NA TRBJ2-2 TRBV7-2 NA CASSLVPSLNTGELFF TGTGCCAGCAGCTTAGTCCCTAGCTTGAACACCGGGGAGCTGTTTTTT
NA TRBJ2-5 TRBV5-1 NA CASSFFVLAGETQYF TGCGCCAGCAGCTTTTTCGTGCTAGCAGGAGAGACCCAGTACTTC
NA TRBJ2-7 TRBV4-3 NA CASSQSGGLDEQYF TGCGCCAGCAGCCAGTCCGGAGGGCTCGACGAGCAGTACTTC
NA TRBJ1-2 TRBV15 NA CATSRDRPPETHTF TGTGCCACCAGCAGAGATCGACCGCCTGAGACCCACACCTTC
TRBD1 TRBJ1-4 TRBV2 many CASSTVPGGSAELFF TGTGCCAGCAGTACGGTTCCAGGGGGATCGGCGGAACTGTTTTTT
TRBD1 TRBJ2-7 TRBV29-1 many CSVKDRVIHEQYF TGCAGCGTTAAGGACAGGGTAATCCACGAGCAGTACTTC
NA TRBJ1-5 TRBV19 few CASSILQLNQPQHF TGTGCCAGTAGTATTTTACAGCTTAATCAGCCCCAGCATTTT
NA TRBJ2-3 TRBV28 few CASSLQKDTQYF TGTGCCAGCAGCCTACAGAAAGATACGCAGTATTTT
NA TRBJ1-2 TRBV25-1 many CASSDEIEAYGYTF TGTGCCAGCAGTGACGAAATCGAGGCCTATGGCTACACCTTC
NA TRBJ1-1 TRBV7-2 NA CASSPRKGNTEAFF TGTGCCAGCAGCCCACGAAAAGGGAACACTGAAGCTTTCTTT
NA TRBJ2-7 TRBV30 NA CAWSSKNYEQYF TGTGCCTGGAGTTCAAAAAACTACGAGCAGTACTTC
NA TRBJ1-5 TRBV20-1 NA CSVLAAGGQPQHF TGCAGTGTTTTGGCCGCCGGGGGTCAGCCCCAGCATTTT
NA TRBJ1-4 TRBV4-1 NA CASSQGQPGGTSEKLFF TGCGCCAGCAGCCAGGGGCAGCCCGGGGGGACTAGTGAAAAACTGTTTTTT
NA TRBJ1-5 TRBV6-5 many CASSYSRGDQPQHF TGTGCCAGCAGTTACTCTCGGGGGGATCAGCCCCAGCATTTT
NA TRBJ2-7 TRBV7-2 NA CASSPGRSAYEQYF TGTGCCAGCAGCCCGGGGCGGAGTGCCTACGAGCAGTACTTC
TRBD1 TRBJ1-2 TRBV2 many CASNGQGYGYTF TGTGCCAGCAACGGACAGGGGTATGGCTACACCTTC
NA TRBJ1-2 TRBV7-2 many CASSAGMDYGYTF TGTGCCAGCAGCGCGGGGATGGACTATGGCTACACCTTC
NA TRBJ1-2 TRBV28 many CASMGDNYGYTF TGTGCCAGCATGGGAGACAACTATGGCTACACCTTC
TRBD2 TRBJ2-7 TRBV12-3/TRBV12-4 few CASSLTLAGGSTYEQYF TGTGCCAGCAGCTTAACCCTAGCGGGAGGCTCCACCTACGAGCAGTACTTC
TRBD2 TRBJ2-5 TRBV20-1 few CSVPARGIETQYF TGCAGTGTTCCTGCGCGGGGGATAGAGACCCAGTACTTC
NA TRBJ2-5 TRBV14 few CASSQEAVLETQYF TGTGCCAGCAGCCAAGAAGCAGTACTCGAGACCCAGTACTTC
NA TRBJ2-7 TRBV20-1 few CSASSTFDSYEQYF TGCAGTGCTAGTTCGACTTTTGACTCCTACGAGCAGTACTTC
NA TRBJ2-7 TRBV19 few CASRAHDSYEQYF TGTGCCAGTAGAGCCCACGACTCCTACGAGCAGTACTTC
NA TRBJ1-5 TRBV5-8 NA CASSSRDGYQPQHF TGTGCCAGCAGCTCCCGGGACGGCTATCAGCCCCAGCATTTT
NA TRBJ1-1 TRBV12-5 many CASGPGWQSTEAFF TGTGCTAGTGGCCCCGGCTGGCAGAGCACTGAAGCTTTCTTT
NA TRBJ1-1 TRBV5-6 many CASSLLAPRTEAFF TGTGCCAGCAGCTTGTTGGCCCCCAGGACTGAAGCTTTCTTT
NA TRBJ2-4 TRBV28 many CASSFPFNYPGGDRSLAKNIQYF TGTGCCAGCAGTTTCCCCTTTAATTATCCGGGGGGCGACCGATCCCTAGCCAAAAACATTCAGTACTTC
NA TRBJ2-4 TRBV6-1 many CASSTDPVLAKNIQYF TGTGCCAGCAGTACGGACCCCGTCCTAGCCAAAAACATTCAGTACTTC
NA TRBJ2-7 TRBV6-2/TRBV6-3 many CASSYPDWGPSGSYEQYF TGTGCCAGCAGTTACCCCGACTGGGGGCCCTCCGGTTCCTACGAGCAGTACTTC
TRBD1 TRBJ1-2 TRBV7-2 NA CASSPTGTGSYGYTF TGTGCCAGCAGCCCGACCGGGACAGGGTCCTATGGCTACACCTTC